This TCR beta chain was identified in a study of cytomegalovirus exposure and HLA in healthy donors. Study-wide results and limits: Clonal expansion, a later analysis showed, was greater in HLA-associated TCR beta chains than in equally common others. Many donors shared some public TCRs, even though most TCR sequences were rare. Near-uniform donor sequencing depth was presumed by presence/absence analyses.

Germline V gene data show CDR1 as SGDLS and CDR2 as YYNGEE. Trimming left V 2 bases short and J 0 bases short, with 9 bases between. The CDR3 covers 14 residues. The PCR ran on 60 Vbeta and 13 Jbeta primers. Method: immunoSEQ multiplex PCR; TCRdb's copy keeps in-frame clones and lacks some. The data contain about 170,000 clones, around 79% of them singletons. Unrecorded immune exposures were likely, despite nominal health at sampling. Comment on this clone: What it binds is unknown.

The specimen was PBMCs. J is TRBJ2-7 and V is TRBV9, with a possible D match to TRBD1 (5 bases). This sequence originates from a man aged 35-49 years in good health and CMV-seropositive. The chain's CDR3 is CASSVGQSSYEQYF. The CDR3 DNA is TGTGCCAGCAGCGTGGGGCAGAGCTCCTACGAGCAGTACTTC. Full variable domain (rest looked up from reference TRBV9 and TRBJ2-7): DSGVTQTPKHLITATGQRVTLRCSPRSGDLSVYWYQQSLDQGLQFLIQYYNGEERAKGNILERFSAQQFPDLHSELNLSSLELGDSALYFCASSVGQSSYEQYFGPGTRLTVT.